This T cell receptor (beta chain) is drawn from a study of cytomegalovirus exposure and HLA in healthy donors. Study findings and constraints: Common viral pathogens (according to a later analysis) appeared linked to several of the most significant clusters. After further analysis at a later stage, 16,951 TCR beta sequences were associated with HLA alleles at 0.05 false discovery rate. Rarity held for most TCR sequences, but there were some public TCRs that occurred in many donors.

As to this clone: No antigen is known for it.

The PCR made use of 60 Vbeta and 13 Jbeta primers. Clones were sequenced by immunoSEQ multiplex PCR, and TCRdb holds only the in-frame ones, with some missing. The data hold roughly 83,000 clones, with about 81% observed a single time. This TCR came from a man aged 60-69 years in good health and CMV-seronegative. Specimen: PBMCs.

DNA of the CDR3: TGCGCCAGCAGCCAAGATGAGGAAACCTACGAGCAGTACTTC. This sequence encodes CASSQDEETYEQYF. The chain carries TRBV4-1 and TRBJ2-7; D remains ambiguous. Germline-derived CDR1 and CDR2 are MGHRA and YSYEKL. V was clipped by 0 bases and J by 2 bases, with 8 bases between them. This CDR3 has 14 residues.